The 30 T cell receptor beta chains below were found in one sample sequenced in a study of blood T cell repertoires in COVID-19. Only in-frame clones appear in the TCRdb table, and some are missing; sequencing was by immunoSEQ multiplex PCR. The sample has more than 45,000 clones, under 90% seen once. Sample: peripheral blood. These receptors came from an elderly woman with COVID-19, enrolled during active disease.

This chain joins TRBV19 and TRBJ1-5, with TRBD1 matching 9 bases. CDR1 and CDR2 from the germline V gene are LNHDA and SQIVND (reference sequence). Trimming took 0 bases from V and 2 from J; bases not matched to a gene: 8. The CDR3 sequence is 18 residues long. The CDR3 loop is CASSIDWGTGRGNQPQHF. The CDR3 coding sequence is TGTGCCAGTAGTATAGACTGGGGGACAGGGCGCGGCAATCAGCCCCAGCATTTT.

The V call is TRBV19, the J call TRBJ1-1, with D hard to call. The CDR3 is 14 amino acids. Trimming shortened V by 3 bases and J by 1 base, and 9 bases separated the two germline ends. Germline assignment: CDR1 LNHDA and CDR2 SQIVND (reference sequence). This CDR3 reads CASSMTLWNTEAFF. DNA for the CDR3: TGTGCCAGTAGTATGACATTATGGAACACTGAAGCTTTCTTT.

V and J are TRBV7-9 and TRBJ1-4; the match to TRBD1 covers 8 bases. The CDR3 extends over 15 amino acids. After removal of 2 bases from V and 8 bases from J, the junction contained 7 bases not matched to a gene. Germline V gene sequence: CDR1 SEHNR, CDR2 FQNEAQ (reference sequence). DNA for the CDR3: TGTGCCAGCAGCTTAACGGGACAGGTCAGAGAAAAACTGTTTTTT. This encodes CASSLTGQVREKLFF.

The CDR3 region has the DNA TGTGCCAGCTCCCGGGACGCCAGGGGCTATGGCTACACCTTC. This gives the protein CASSRDARGYGYTF. The rearrangement joins TRBV27 to TRBJ1-2; possible D gene TRBD1, 6 bases. Germline values: CDR1 MNHEY, CDR2 SMNVEV (reference sequence). V dropped 8 bases and J dropped 4 bases, with 17 bases sitting between them. The CDR3 contains 14 residues.

The J gene is TRBJ1-3, the V gene TRBV18; D remains unclear. This CDR3 is built from 14 residues. Germline V gives CDR1 KGHSH, CDR2 LQKENI. V was cut by 6 bases and J by 2 bases, with 11 bases left in between. The CDR3 nucleotides read TGTGCCAGCTCCCCCCAGGAAGCTGGAAACACCATATATTTT. Protein sequence: CASSPQEAGNTIYF.

This clone was detected a few times. V gene TRBV4-2 combines with J gene TRBJ2-1, with D perhaps TRBD2 (5 bases). The CDR3 is 17 amino acids. The germline gives CDR1 LGHNA, CDR2 YNFKEQ. With 2 bases removed from V and 0 bases from J, the gap between germline ends came to 14 bases. The CDR3 sequence: CASSQRAVRGSYNEQFF. The CDR3 bases are TGTGCCAGCAGCCAAAGGGCCGTCCGGGGCTCCTACAATGAGCAGTTCTTC.

A single count supports this clone. The chain employs TRBV18 and TRBJ1-4, with 11 bases fitting TRBD1. Germline V gives CDR1 KGHSH, CDR2 LQKENI. Trimming removed 5 bases from V and 6 bases from J; junction bases left unmatched: 2. The CDR3 has 14 residues. The DNA of the CDR3 is TGTGCCAGCTCAGGACAGGGGGCGGATGAAAAACTGTTTTTT. Protein product: CASSGQGADEKLFF.

This clone appeared once. The rearrangement joins TRBV18 to TRBJ2-5; 9 bases match TRBD1. The germline V gene has CDR1 KGHSH and CDR2 LQKENI. This CDR3 is 17 amino acids long. Losses at the gene ends were 4 bases for V and 1 base for J; bases not matched to a gene: 10. In nucleotides, the CDR3 is TGTGCCAGCTCACTACAGGGGGCGCGAGGGACCCAAGAGACCCAGTACTTC. This gives the protein CASSLQGARGTQETQYF.

This chain uses TRBV6-5 with TRBJ1-5; D possibly corresponds to TRBD1 (6 bases). CDR1 is MNHEY, CDR2 SVGAGI, per germline. This CDR3 is built from 12 residues. V was cut by 8 bases and J by 5 bases, with 10 bases left in between. The CDR3 is CASFNRDQPQHF. The CDR3 DNA reads TGTGCCAGCTTCAACAGGGATCAGCCCCAGCATTTT.

The V call is TRBV18, the J call TRBJ2-1; TRBD2 matches 7 bases. V dropped 1 base and J dropped 8; count of bases not matched to a gene: 8. The CDR3 totals 15 residues. Germline CDR1 KGHSH, CDR2 LQKENI. The CDR3 DNA is TGTGCCAGCTCACCACGGCGCGGGAGAAACCATGAGCAGTTCTTC. This translates into CASSPRRGRNHEQFF.

The chain uses TRBV19 and TRBJ2-2; 10 nucleotides agree with TRBD2. Trimming at V came to 5 bases and at J to 4 bases, leaving 7 bases not matched to a gene. CDR3 length: 16 residues. The germline V gene has CDR1 LNHDA and CDR2 SQIVND (reference sequence). CDR3 loop: CASSPATSGATGELFF. Here the CDR3 DNA reads TGTGCCAGTAGTCCCGCTACTAGCGGGGCCACCGGGGAGCTGTTTTTT.

This chain joins TRBV4-1 and TRBJ1-3; unclear D gene. The germline gives CDR1 MGHRA, CDR2 YSYEKL. The CDR3 consists of 17 residues. The V end lost 5 bases, the J end lost 1 base, and 18 bases lay between the germline ends. The CDR3 loop is CASSFSGSESSGNTIYF. The CDR3 bases are TGCGCCAGCAGCTTCAGCGGGTCGGAGTCTTCTGGAAACACCATATATTTT.

This clone turned up a few times. The chain carries TRBV11-2 and TRBJ1-3; D is uncertain. Trimming shortened V by 6 bases and J by 4 bases, and 13 bases separated the two germline ends. The CDR3 totals 14 residues. Germline CDR1 and CDR2: SGHAT and FQNNGV. CDR3 protein: CASRRALEGNTIYF. The CDR3 nucleotides are TGTGCCAGCAGGAGGGCTCTCGAAGGAAACACCATATATTTT.

The V and J genes are TRBV5-1 and TRBJ2-4; TRBD1 might be the D (8 bases). The CDR3 sequence is 14 residues long. Deletions cut 0 bases from V and 6 bases from J, with 10 bases between. Germline V CDR1 and CDR2: SGHRS, YFSETQ. This CDR3 is CASSLDRGGNIQYF. The CDR3 nucleotides read TGCGCCAGCAGCTTGGACAGGGGGGGAAACATTCAGTACTTC.

The chain uses TRBV6-4 and TRBJ2-1; tentative D call: TRBD2 (5 bases). The germline V gene encodes CDR1 MRHNA and CDR2 SNTAGT. The CDR3 covers 14 residues. V was trimmed by 2 bases and J by 8 bases, leaving 13 bases between them. The CDR3 sequence is CASSDPGRGDEQFF. The CDR3 nucleotides are TGTGCCAGCAGTGACCCAGGACGGGGTGATGAGCAGTTCTTC.

The chain recombines TRBV5-1 with TRBJ2-7; 9 nucleotides match TRBD2. Germline CDR1 is SGHRS and CDR2 is YFSETQ. The junction had 2 bases not matched to a gene; V was cut back by 3 bases and J by 1 base. The CDR3 is 14 amino acids. CDR3 coding DNA: TGCGCCAGCAGCTCTCTAGCGGGATCCTACGAGCAGTACTTC. It is translated as CASSSLAGSYEQYF. Supplemented by reference TRBV5-1 and TRBJ2-7, the full variable domain reads KAGVTQTPRYLIKTRGQQVTLSCSPISGHRSVSWYQQTPGQGLQFLFEYFSETQRNKGNFPGRFSGRQFSNSRSEMNVSTLELGDSALYLCASSSLAGSYEQYFGPGTRLTVT.

The chain uses TRBV5-5 and TRBJ2-5, with 7 bases that match TRBD2. CDR3 length: 16 residues. Germline values: CDR1 SGHKS, CDR2 YYEKEE (reference sequence). V dropped 5 bases and J dropped 7; count of bases not matched to a gene: 17. CDR3 nucleotides: TGTGCCAGCAGACAGACCCCCGGGCCATGGGGGGGGACCCAGTACTTC. Amino acid sequence: CASRQTPGPWGGTQYF.

The chain links TRBV28 to TRBJ1-3, with D unclear. The germline V and J ends were trimmed by 6 bases and 0 bases, with 9 bases remaining between them. This CDR3 is 14 amino acids long. Germline lookup yields CDR1 MDHEN and CDR2 SYDVKM. In DNA form, the CDR3 reads TGTGCCAGCAGATTGCAGTTCTCTGGAAACACCATATATTTT. Its translation: CASRLQFSGNTIYF.

This clone was seen more than once but under ten times. The chain uses TRBV5-5 and TRBJ2-7, with unresolved D. Germline V CDR1 and CDR2: SGHKS, YYEKEE (reference sequence). V was trimmed by 0 bases and J by 2 bases, leaving 12 bases between them. This CDR3 has 15 amino acids. The CDR3 DNA reads as TGTGCCAGCAGCTTGGACCTGGGCCCCCCCTACGAGCAGTACTTC. Its translation: CASSLDLGPPYEQYF.

This chain uses TRBV5-1 with TRBJ1-4; no definite D call. The CDR3 contains 15 residues. Germline CDR1 SGHRS, CDR2 YFSETQ. Trimming shortened V by 4 bases and J by 6 bases, and 16 bases separated the two germline ends. The DNA of the CDR3 is TGCGCCAGCAGCCCGTCGTGGCAGACTTATGAAAAACTGTTTTTT. Its translation: CASSPSWQTYEKLFF. Combining the CDR3 with reference TRBV5-1 and TRBJ1-4 gives the whole variable domain KAGVTQTPRYLIKTRGQQVTLSCSPISGHRSVSWYQQTPGQGLQFLFEYFSETQRNKGNFPGRFSGRQFSNSRSEMNVSTLELGDSALYLCASSPSWQTYEKLFFGSGTQLSVL.

CDR3 protein: CASSDRFSGYTF. CDR3 bases: TGTGCCAGCAGCGACAGATTTTCAGGCTACACCTTC. V and J are TRBV12-3 or TRBV12-4 and TRBJ1-2; D is perhaps TRBD1 (5 bases). The CDR3 contains 12 residues. The ends were cut back, 6 bases at V and 8 bases at J, with 13 bases in the middle.

This clone was seen a few times. This chain joins TRBV18 and TRBJ1-5; no definite D call. This CDR3 has 13 amino acids. CDR1 is KGHSH and CDR2 is LQKENI in the germline V gene. Trimming took 4 bases from V and 7 from J, leaving 11 bases between them. CDR3 DNA sequence: TGTGCCAGCTCACGAGCGAGGGCACAGCCCCAGCATTTT. It is translated as CASSRARAQPQHF. Filled out from reference TRBV18 and TRBJ1-5, the complete variable domain reads NAGVMQNPRHLVRRRGQEARLRCSPMKGHSHVYWYRQLPEEGLKFMVYLQKENIIDESGMPKERFSAEFPKEGPSILRIQQVVRGDSAAYFCASSRARAQPQHFGDGTRLSIL.

There are a few counts of this clone. V gene TRBV5-1 combines with J gene TRBJ1-1; D is possibly TRBD1 (5 bases). Per the germline V gene, CDR1 is SGHRS and CDR2 is YFSETQ. Trimming took off 4 bases at V and 4 bases at J, with 17 bases between the two ends. This CDR3 has 15 amino acids. The chain's CDR3 is CASSRGASISTEAFF. The DNA of the CDR3 is TGCGCCAGCAGCCGCGGGGCCAGCATCTCCACTGAAGCTTTCTTT.

The chain combines TRBV15 with TRBJ1-1; 8 bases line up with TRBD1. This CDR3 has 15 residues. Per the germline V gene, CDR1 is LNHNV and CDR2 is YYDKDF (reference sequence). The V and J ends lost 3 bases and 8 bases, in that order; junction bases with no gene match: 11. CDR3 nucleotide sequence: TGTGCCACCAGCAGCGCCGGGACAGGAGGACCCGAAGCTTTCTTT. Translated: CATSSAGTGGPEAFF. Using reference TRBV15 and TRBJ1-1 for the parts outside the CDR3, the full variable domain is DAMVIQNPRYQVTQFGKPVTLSCSQTLNHNVMYWYQQKSSQAPKLLFHYYDKDFNNEADTPDNFQSRRPNTSFCFLDIRSPGLGDTAMYLCATSSAGTGGPEAFFGQGTRLTVV.

This chain connects TRBV7-8 to TRBJ1-1, with D perhaps matching TRBD1 (5 bases). The CDR3 extends over 13 amino acids. Per the germline V gene, CDR1 is SGHVS and CDR2 is FQNEAQ. Between the trimmed V and J ends, which lost 5 bases and 6 bases, there was a span of 13 bases. CDR3 sequence: CASSAERGAEAFF. CDR3 bases: TGTGCCAGCAGCGCAGAACGGGGGGCTGAAGCTTTCTTT.

The chain uses TRBV28 and TRBJ1-2, with D possibly being TRBD1 (6 bases). Germline V gene data show CDR1 as MDHEN and CDR2 as SYDVKM. The CDR3 totals 16 residues. V lost 3 bases and J 5 bases, leaving 19 bases between the germline ends. CDR3 nucleotides: TGTGCCAGCAGTTTTTGGGCAAGGGGTCAGGGGTATGGCTACACCTTC. Amino acid sequence: CASSFWARGQGYGYTF.

The J gene is TRBJ1-5, the V gene TRBV15; the D is unclear. The CDR3 spans 15 residues. Trimming took off 5 bases at V and 3 bases at J, with 14 bases between the two ends. Germline CDR1 is LNHNV and CDR2 is YYDKDF (reference sequence). CDR3 bases: TGTGCCACCAGCCCACCCCGACAACCCAATCAGCCCCAGCATTTT. Its translation is CATSPPRQPNQPQHF.

This chain links TRBV7-2 with TRBJ2-7, with 9 bases fitting TRBD1. This CDR3 region has 16 residues. Germline CDR1 is SGHTA and CDR2 is FQGNSA. Germline trimming cut 5 bases from V and 4 bases from J; bases unmatched to any gene: 12. The CDR3 protein is CASSTLGRGQGYEQYF. The CDR3 nucleotides are TGTGCCAGCAGCACATTAGGGAGAGGACAGGGGTACGAGCAGTACTTC.

This clone was counted only a few times. This rearrangement joins TRBV19 to TRBJ2-3; 8 bases fit TRBD1. CDR1 LNHDA and CDR2 SQIVND come from the germline V gene (reference sequence). J gave up 5 bases and V 7 bases, and 5 bases lay outside the gene matches. The CDR3 has 13 residues. CDR3 sequence: CASKAGGLDTQYF. The CDR3 DNA reads as TGTGCCAGTAAGGCAGGGGGCTTAGATACGCAGTATTTT.

This sequence joins TRBV7-6 and TRBJ1-4; TRBD1 agrees at 8 bases. CDR1 is SGHVS and CDR2 is FNYEAQ in the germline V gene. The CDR3 has 15 residues. Trimming took 1 base from V and 10 from J; bases not matched to a gene: 8. The CDR3 DNA reads TGTGCCAGCAGCTTAGGAGGCCAGGGGGCGGGAAAACTGTTTTTT. The encoded protein is CASSLGGQGAGKLFF.